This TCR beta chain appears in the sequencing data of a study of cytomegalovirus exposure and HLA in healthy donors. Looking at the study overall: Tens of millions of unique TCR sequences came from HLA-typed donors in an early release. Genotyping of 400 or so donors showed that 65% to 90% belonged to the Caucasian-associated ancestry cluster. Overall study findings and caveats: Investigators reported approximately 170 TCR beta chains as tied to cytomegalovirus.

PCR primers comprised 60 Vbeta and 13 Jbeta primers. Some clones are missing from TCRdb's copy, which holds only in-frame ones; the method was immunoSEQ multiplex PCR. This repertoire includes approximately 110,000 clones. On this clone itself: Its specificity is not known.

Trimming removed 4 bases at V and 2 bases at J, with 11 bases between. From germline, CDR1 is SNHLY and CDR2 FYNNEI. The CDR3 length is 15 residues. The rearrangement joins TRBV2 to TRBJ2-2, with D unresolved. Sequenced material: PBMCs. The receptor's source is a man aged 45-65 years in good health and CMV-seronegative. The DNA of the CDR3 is TGTGCCAGCAGTGCCAATAGCCGTAACACCGGGGAGCTGTTTTTT. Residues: CASSANSRNTGELFF.